This T cell receptor (beta chain) comes out of a study of T cell repertoires in cytomegalovirus infection. On the study more broadly: Epitope selection comprised recently identified HLA-C-restricted CMV epitopes and well-studied HLA-B-restricted CMV epitopes. CMV infection and matching HLA type were both indicated by public TCR beta signatures. Notes on the study in general: People with CMV and the relevant HLA were identified by cumulative public TCR beta family frequency.

From the reads, TCRdb called clonotypes with MiXCR, one entry per CDR3 protein. The data show 600,000 to 700,000 distinct CDR3 sequences, with around a third seen just once and about 20% held by the top ten. There are a few counts of this clonotype. As yet, its antigen is unknown. Germline CDR1 reads DFQATT; CDR2 reads SNEGSKA (reference sequence). The CDR3 is made up of 14 amino acids. V dropped 6 bases and J dropped 5 bases, with 14 bases sitting between them. This sample comprised cultured PBMCs, obtained from culture after CMV antigen stimulation. The chain couples TRBV20-1 to TRBJ1-6; possibly TRBD1 for D (5 bases). The receptor comes from a human donor in good health (CMV status not recorded). Some clones in this sample may be carry-over from other donors' samples. The DNA of the CDR3 is TGCAGTGCCATCCGTCAGGGTAATAATTCACCCCTCCACTTT. Its translation is CSAIRQGNNSPLHF.